The T cell receptor beta chain described here comes from a study of blood T cell repertoires in COVID-19. Trimming took 5 bases from V and 0 from J, leaving 14 bases between them. Germline CDR1 reads KGHSH; CDR2 reads LQKENI. The CDR3 runs 16 residues. As processed by the authors: Estimates of nucleated cell counts were drawn from the amplification of reference gene primers. Assay used: immunoSEQ multiplex PCR; TCRdb lists only in-frame clones, some missing. V and J calls and clone size are copied from that table; D and trimming were computed from the DNA. The sample consists of roughly 400,000 clones, approximately 91% of them appearing once.

The chain employs TRBV18 and TRBJ1-3; D not certain. The material sequenced was PBMCs or T cells enriched from blood (not recorded which). The receptor comes from a woman aged 18-29 years who had been exposed to COVID-19. The CDR3 nucleotides read TGTGCCAGCTCAATTTCGGCAGGACTCTCTGGAAACACCATATATTTT. As protein: CASSISAGLSGNTIYF. The entire variable domain, with the rest obtained from reference TRBV18 and TRBJ1-3, is as follows: NAGVMQNPRHLVRRRGQEARLRCSPMKGHSHVYWYRQLPEEGLKFMVYLQKENIIDESGMPKERFSAEFPKEGPSILRIQQVVRGDSAAYFCASSISAGLSGNTIYFGEGSWLTVV.